This entry features one T cell receptor (beta chain) sequence. As yet, its antigen is unknown. Indicated time point: persistent/refractory GD, antithyroid drugs over 5 years with positive TRAb. Making the TCR library involved RNA that had been extracted from PBMCs. The sample comes from a study of regulatory T cells in long-lasting Graves disease. Turning to the study itself: Persistent cases took antithyroid drugs over 5 years and stayed TSH receptor antibody positive. Whole-study findings and limits: Study of thyroid tissue was not done, with only peripheral blood studied. It was in persistent disease that TRBV28, TRBJ1-2 and TRBJ2-5 were favored.

Assembly of TCR beta libraries relied on iRepertoire HTBI primers together with Arm-PCR of CDR3 regions. TCRdb ran MiXCR on the multiplex PCR reads and lists one entry per CDR3 protein. This table holds about 460,000 distinct CDR3 sequences, around a fifth found once. CDR1 and CDR2 from the germline V gene are MNHEY and SVGAGI. The CDR3 is 15 amino acids. The germline V and J ends were trimmed by 0 bases and 3 bases, with 8 bases remaining between them. The receptor was derived from a female donor with Graves disease. This chain links TRBV6-5 with TRBJ2-2; TRBD2 might be the D (5 bases). Sequencing used peripheral blood mononuclear cells (PBMCs), obtained when the disease was refractory, from a patient treated with antithyroid drugs. This chain's CDR3 is CASSYSERYTGELFF. The CDR3 DNA is TGTGCCAGCAGTTACTCGGAGCGGTACACCGGGGAGCTGTTTTTT.